What follows describes a single T cell receptor beta chain. All patients were untreated before thyroid surgery. Using MiXCR, TCRdb reanalyzed the PCR reads. Of 26,000 or so clones detected, about 3.7% appear once; the ten largest clones hold 3% to 3.5%. These data originate in a study of metastatic and nonmetastatic thyroid tumors. The trim removed 0 bases at V and 2 bases at J, leaving 9 bases unmatched. The germline CDR1 and CDR2 sequences are SGHNT and YYREEE (reference sequence). The CDR3 sequence is 17 residues long. The gene calls are TRBV5-4 and TRBJ2-5, with 8 bases identical to TRBD2. Sequencing was done on a sample of blood. This clonotype was sampled from a male donor with papillary thyroid cancer or a benign thyroid nodule (not recorded which). Some clones in this sample may be carry-over from other donors' samples. CDR3 in amino acids: CASSLGTSWSAQETQYF. CDR3 DNA: TGTGCCAGCAGCTTGGGGACTAGCTGGAGCGCACAAGAGACCCAGTACTTC.